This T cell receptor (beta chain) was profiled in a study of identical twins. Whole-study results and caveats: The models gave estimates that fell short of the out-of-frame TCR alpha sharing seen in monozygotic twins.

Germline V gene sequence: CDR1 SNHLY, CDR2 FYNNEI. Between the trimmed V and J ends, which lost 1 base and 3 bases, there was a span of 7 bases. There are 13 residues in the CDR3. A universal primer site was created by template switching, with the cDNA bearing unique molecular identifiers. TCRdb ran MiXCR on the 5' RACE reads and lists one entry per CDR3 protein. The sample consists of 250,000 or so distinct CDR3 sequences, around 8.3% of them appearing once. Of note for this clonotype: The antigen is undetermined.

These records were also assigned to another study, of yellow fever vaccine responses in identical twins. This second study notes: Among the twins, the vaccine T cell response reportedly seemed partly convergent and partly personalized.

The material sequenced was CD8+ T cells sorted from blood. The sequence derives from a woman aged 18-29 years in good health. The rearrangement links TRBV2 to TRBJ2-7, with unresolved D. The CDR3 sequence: CASSEGVGYEQYF. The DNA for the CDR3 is TGTGCCAGCAGTGAAGGGGTAGGCTACGAGCAGTACTTC.